This paragraph covers one T cell receptor (beta chain) sequence. What it binds is not known. Produced via immunoSEQ multiplex PCR; TCRdb's table is partial and in-frame only. The data contain 250,000 to 350,000 clones, approximately 90% of them singletons. This CDR3 is 15 amino acids long. Losses at the gene ends were 4 bases for V and 6 bases for J; bases not matched to a gene: 5. Germline values: CDR1 LGHNA, CDR2 YSLEER. The record originates from a study of cytomegalovirus exposure and HLA in healthy donors. As for the study in general: A subsequent analysis stated that the 120 or so validation repertoires were run on the same platform as the roughly 620 first-cohort repertoires.

General study points: The authors listed 180 or so TCR beta chains as cytomegalovirus-associated.

The chain employs TRBV4-3 and TRBJ2-1, with 11 bases matching TRBD1. Source material: PBMCs. This clonotype originated in a woman aged 25 to 39 in good health and CMV-seropositive. The CDR3 sequence is CASSPGTGGSNEQFF. The CDR3 DNA sequence: TGCGCCAGCAGCCCGGGGACAGGGGGAAGCAATGAGCAGTTCTTC.